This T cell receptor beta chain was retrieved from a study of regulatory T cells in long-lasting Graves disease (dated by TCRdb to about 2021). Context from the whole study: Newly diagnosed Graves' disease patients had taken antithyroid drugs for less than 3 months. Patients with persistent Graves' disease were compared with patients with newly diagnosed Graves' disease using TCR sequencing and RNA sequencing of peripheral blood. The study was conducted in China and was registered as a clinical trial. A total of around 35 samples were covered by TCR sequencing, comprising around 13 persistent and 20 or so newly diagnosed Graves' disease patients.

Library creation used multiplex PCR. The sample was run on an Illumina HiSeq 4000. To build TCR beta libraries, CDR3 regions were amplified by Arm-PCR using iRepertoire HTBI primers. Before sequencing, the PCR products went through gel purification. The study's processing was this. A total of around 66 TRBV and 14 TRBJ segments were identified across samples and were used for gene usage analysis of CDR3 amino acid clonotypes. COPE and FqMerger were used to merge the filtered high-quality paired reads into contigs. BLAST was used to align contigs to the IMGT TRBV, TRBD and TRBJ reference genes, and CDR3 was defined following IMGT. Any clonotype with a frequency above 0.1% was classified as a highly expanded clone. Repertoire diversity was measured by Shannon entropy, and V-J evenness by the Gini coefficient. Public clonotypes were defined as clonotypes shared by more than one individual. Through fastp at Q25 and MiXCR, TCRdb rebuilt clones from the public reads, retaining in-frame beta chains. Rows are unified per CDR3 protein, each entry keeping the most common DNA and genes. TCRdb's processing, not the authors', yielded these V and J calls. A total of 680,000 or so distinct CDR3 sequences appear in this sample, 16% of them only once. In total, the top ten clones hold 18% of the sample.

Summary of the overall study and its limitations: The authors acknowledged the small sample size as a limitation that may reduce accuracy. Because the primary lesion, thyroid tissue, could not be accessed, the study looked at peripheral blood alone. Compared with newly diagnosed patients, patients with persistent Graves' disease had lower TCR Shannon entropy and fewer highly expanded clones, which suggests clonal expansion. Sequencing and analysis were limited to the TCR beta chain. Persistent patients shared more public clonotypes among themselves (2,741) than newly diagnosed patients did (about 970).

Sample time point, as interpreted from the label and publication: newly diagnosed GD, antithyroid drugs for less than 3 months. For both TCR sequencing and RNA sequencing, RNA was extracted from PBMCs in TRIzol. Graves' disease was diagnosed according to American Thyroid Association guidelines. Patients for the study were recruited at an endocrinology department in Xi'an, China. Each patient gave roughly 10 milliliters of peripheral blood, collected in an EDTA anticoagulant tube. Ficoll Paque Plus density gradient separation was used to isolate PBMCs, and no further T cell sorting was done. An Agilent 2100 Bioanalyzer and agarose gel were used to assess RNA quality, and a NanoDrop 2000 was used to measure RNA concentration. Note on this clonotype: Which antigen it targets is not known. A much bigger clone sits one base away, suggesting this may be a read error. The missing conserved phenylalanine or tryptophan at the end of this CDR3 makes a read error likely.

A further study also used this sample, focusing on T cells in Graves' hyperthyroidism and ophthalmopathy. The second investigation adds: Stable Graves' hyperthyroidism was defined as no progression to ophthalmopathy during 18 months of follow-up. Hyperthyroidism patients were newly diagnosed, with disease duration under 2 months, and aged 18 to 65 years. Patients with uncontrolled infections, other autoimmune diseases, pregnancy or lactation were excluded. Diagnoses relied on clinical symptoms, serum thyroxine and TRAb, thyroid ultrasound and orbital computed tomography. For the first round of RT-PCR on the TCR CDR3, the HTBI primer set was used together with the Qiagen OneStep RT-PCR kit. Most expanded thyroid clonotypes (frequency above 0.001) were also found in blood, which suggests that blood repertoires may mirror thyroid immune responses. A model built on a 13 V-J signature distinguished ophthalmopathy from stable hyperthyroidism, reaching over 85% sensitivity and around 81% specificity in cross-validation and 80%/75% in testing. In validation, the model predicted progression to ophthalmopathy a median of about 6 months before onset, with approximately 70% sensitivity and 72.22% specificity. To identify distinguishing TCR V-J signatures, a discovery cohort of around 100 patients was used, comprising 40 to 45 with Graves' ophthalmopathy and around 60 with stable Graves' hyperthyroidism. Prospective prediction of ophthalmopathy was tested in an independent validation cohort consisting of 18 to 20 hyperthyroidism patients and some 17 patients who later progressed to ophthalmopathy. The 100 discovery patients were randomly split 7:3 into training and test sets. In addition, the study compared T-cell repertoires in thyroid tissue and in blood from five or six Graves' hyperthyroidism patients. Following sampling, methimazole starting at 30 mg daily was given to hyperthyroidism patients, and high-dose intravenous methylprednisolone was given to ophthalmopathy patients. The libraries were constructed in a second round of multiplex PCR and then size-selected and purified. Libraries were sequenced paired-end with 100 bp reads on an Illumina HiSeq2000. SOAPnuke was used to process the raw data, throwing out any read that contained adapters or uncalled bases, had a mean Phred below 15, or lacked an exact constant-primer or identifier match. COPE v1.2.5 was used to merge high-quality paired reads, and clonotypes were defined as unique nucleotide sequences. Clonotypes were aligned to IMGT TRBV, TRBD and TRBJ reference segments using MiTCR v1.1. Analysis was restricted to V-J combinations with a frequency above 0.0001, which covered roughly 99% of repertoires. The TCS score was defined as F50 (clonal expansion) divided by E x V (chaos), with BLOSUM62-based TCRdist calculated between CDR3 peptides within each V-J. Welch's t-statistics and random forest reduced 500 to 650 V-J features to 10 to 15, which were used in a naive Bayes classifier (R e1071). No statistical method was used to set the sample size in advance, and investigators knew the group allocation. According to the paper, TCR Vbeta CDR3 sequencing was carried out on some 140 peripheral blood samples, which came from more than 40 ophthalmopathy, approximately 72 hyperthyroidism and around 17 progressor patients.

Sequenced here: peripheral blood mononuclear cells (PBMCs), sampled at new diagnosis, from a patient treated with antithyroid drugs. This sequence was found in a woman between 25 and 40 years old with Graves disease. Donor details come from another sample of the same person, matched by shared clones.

The CDR3 region has the sequence CASSQTSNQPQHL. The bases are TGTGCCAGCAGCCAGACTAGCAATCAGCCCCAGCATCTT. The sequence links TRBV3-1 to TRBJ1-5, with no D gene named confidently. For CDR1 and CDR2, the germline V gene (reference sequence) lists LGHDT and YNNKEL. V and J lose 3 bases and 0 bases, and a span of 3 bases separates them. The CDR3 length is 13 residues, termini included. Just the 39-base CDR3 DNA is kept, in frame starting at base 1.